What follows is one T cell receptor (beta chain) and its context. The germline V gene encodes CDR1 SEHNR and CDR2 FQNEAQ (reference sequence). The germline V and J ends were trimmed by 6 bases and 0 bases, with 7 bases remaining between them. The CDR3 has 13 residues. The RNA, about 0.45 to 1 ug, was put through reverse transcription using random hexamers. TCRdb processed the immunoSEQ multiplex PCR reads anew with MiXCR; each CDR3 protein has one entry. The sample holds approximately 140,000 distinct CDR3 sequences; 90% to 95% are singletons and the top ten take approximately 0.11%. This specimen belongs to a study of CD8 T cells in Susac syndrome.

The sequence was obtained from a human donor with multiple sclerosis. V gene TRBV7-9 combines with J gene TRBJ2-3; D gene unclear. The sample was CD4+ T cells from PBMCs. The CDR3 DNA reads TGTGCCAGCAGAATGCCCAGCACAGATACGCAGTATTTT. Translating gives CASRMPSTDTQYF.